A selection of T cell receptor beta chains follows, all from one sample in a study of shared clonotypes between healthy human individuals. Sequencing used immunoSEQ multiplex PCR; TCRdb keeps in-frame clones, though not all of them. Altogether fewer than 600,000 clones are present, around 76% being singletons, with the ten largest covering around 12%. Sample: PBMCs. The receptors were sampled from a woman between 40 and 50 years old in good health. Some clones in this sample may be carry-over from other donors' samples. Each CDR3 is given without its conserved first and last residue.

v_call: TRBV30
cdr3_length: 10
j_call: TRBJ2-2
cdr3_aa: AWSGDTGELF

v_call: TRBV7-5
cdr3_length: 14
j_call: TRBJ1-4
cdr3_aa: VGRGLIGSTNEKLF

v_call: TRBV19
cdr3_length: 12
j_call: TRBJ2-2
cdr3_aa: ASLMRVNTGELF

v_call: TRBV29-1
cdr3_length: 12
j_call: TRBJ2-1
cdr3_aa: SVVRLAGKGEQF

v_call: TRBV15
cdr3_length: 14
j_call: TRBJ2-7
cdr3_aa: ATSRDSAGRLYEQY

v_call: TRBV7-9
cdr3_length: 15
j_call: TRBJ2-2
cdr3_aa: ASSSSGTSGTTGELF

v_call: TRBV30
cdr3_length: 11
j_call: TRBJ2-2
cdr3_aa: AWDAFLTGELF

v_call: TRBV5-5
cdr3_length: 13
j_call: TRBJ1-1
cdr3_aa: ASSLGGNTRTEAF

v_call: TRBV29-1
cdr3_length: 13
j_call: TRBJ2-7
cdr3_aa: SVEDRTGGRYEQY

v_call: TRBV7-2
cdr3_length: 13
j_call: TRBJ2-7
cdr3_aa: ASSPGGSGTYEQY

v_call: TRBV18
cdr3_length: 14
j_call: TRBJ2-2
cdr3_aa: ASSHDRIKDTGELF

v_call: TRBV1
cdr3_length: 12
j_call: TRBJ2-7
cdr3_aa: TSSPSGSSYEQY

v_call: TRBV30
cdr3_length: 12
j_call: TRBJ1-4
cdr3_aa: AWSPGTGGEKLF

v_call: TRBV19
cdr3_length: 11
j_call: TRBJ1-2
cdr3_aa: ASSITVFYGYT

v_call: TRBV14
cdr3_length: 11
j_call: TRBJ2-5
cdr3_aa: ASSQGFQETQY

v_call: TRBV14
cdr3_length: 15
j_call: TRBJ2-3
cdr3_aa: ASSQDPRGLDADTQY

v_call: TRBV30
cdr3_length: 14
j_call: TRBJ1-4
cdr3_aa: AWSDGQGGFGEKLF

v_call: TRBV2
cdr3_length: 10
j_call: TRBJ2-5
cdr3_aa: ASTPWKETQY

v_call: TRBV2
cdr3_length: 11
j_call: TRBJ1-1
cdr3_aa: ASSPEGQGEAF

v_call: TRBV30
cdr3_length: 10
j_call: TRBJ2-7
cdr3_aa: AWISSGSEQY

v_call: TRBV2
cdr3_length: 11
j_call: TRBJ1-2
cdr3_aa: ATGTGTTYGYT

v_call: TRBV7-2
cdr3_length: 12
j_call: -
cdr3_aa: ASSPQRTSYEQY

v_call: TRBV14
cdr3_length: 14
j_call: TRBJ2-3
cdr3_aa: ASSQVKGRGTDTQY

v_call: TRBV5-3
cdr3_length: 13
j_call: TRBJ1-5
cdr3_aa: ARSHWTFRGGPQH

v_call: TRBV9
cdr3_length: 13
j_call: TRBJ2-7
cdr3_aa: ASSVGLAEHYEQY

v_call: TRBV7-2
cdr3_length: 10
j_call: TRBJ2-2
cdr3_aa: ASSPAPGELF

v_call: TRBV6-6
cdr3_length: 11
j_call: TRBJ2-7
cdr3_aa: ASSSARTYEQY

v_call: TRBV19
cdr3_length: 13
j_call: TRBJ2-7
cdr3_aa: ASSPGQGGTYEQY

v_call: TRBV18
cdr3_length: 11
j_call: TRBJ2-3
cdr3_aa: ATTTGDTDTQY

v_call: TRBV19
cdr3_length: 11
j_call: TRBJ2-7
cdr3_aa: ASKAGNSYEQY

v_call: TRBV29-1
cdr3_length: 12
j_call: TRBJ2-2
cdr3_aa: SVHVTVNTGELF

v_call: TRBV5-6
cdr3_length: 11
j_call: TRBJ2-5
cdr3_aa: ASSLRDQETQY

v_call: TRBV27
cdr3_length: 12
j_call: TRBJ2-7
cdr3_aa: ASSLGGHTYEQY

v_call: TRBV30
cdr3_length: 11
j_call: TRBJ2-3
cdr3_aa: AWTRGSTDTQY

v_call: TRBV6-1
cdr3_length: 13
j_call: TRBJ2-7
cdr3_aa: ASSPGRANSYEQY

v_call: TRBV28
cdr3_length: 10
j_call: TRBJ2-1
cdr3_aa: ATTTSGIEQF

v_call: TRBV11-2
cdr3_length: 16
j_call: TRBJ1-3
cdr3_aa: ASSLVGGRETPGNTIY